This T cell receptor beta chain comes out of a study of cytomegalovirus exposure and HLA in healthy donors. The CDR3 consists of 15 residues. V dropped 4 bases and J dropped 5 bases, with 18 bases sitting between them. Germline CDR1 reads SGHRS; CDR2 reads YFSETQ. PCR employed 60 Vbeta and 13 Jbeta primers. Using immunoSEQ multiplex PCR, the repertoire was profiled, and TCRdb retains in-frame clones only, with some absent. This sample has 110,000 to 150,000 clones; about 73% occur once, and the top ten carry approximately 2.3%. The chain recombines TRBV5-1 with TRBJ2-5; possible D gene TRBD2, 6 bases. Sequencing used PBMCs. The sequence came from a woman aged 55-69 years in good health and CMV-seropositive. The CDR3 DNA is TGCGCCAGCAGCGAAGCCGGGGGAGTGGAGGAGACCCAGTACTTC. Encoded protein: CASSEAGGVEETQYF.